This entry lists 12 T cell receptor beta chains sequenced from one sample in a study of control samples from healthy donors and cancer patients. Only in-frame clones appear in the TCRdb table, and some are missing; sequencing was by immunoSEQ multiplex PCR. This sample has 120,000 or so clones; around 86% occur once, and the top ten carry more than 8%. The source material was blood. These receptors all stem from a man aged 40-49 years in good health.

V usage is TRBV6-2 or TRBV6-3 and J usage is TRBJ1-2; 7 bases map to TRBD1. The CDR3 is made up of 15 amino acids. CDR1 and CDR2 from the germline V gene are MNHEY and SVGEGT. V dropped 2 bases and J dropped 2; count of bases not matched to a gene: 5. DNA for the CDR3: TGTGCCAGCAGTTACGCCCCGGGACAGAACTATGGCTACACCTTC. Translating gives CASSYAPGQNYGYTF.

The genes are TRBV5-1 and TRBJ1-4; no firm D call. The V end lost 0 bases, the J end lost 5 bases, and 8 bases lay between the germline ends. Germline V gives CDR1 SGHRS, CDR2 YFSETQ. This CDR3 has 14 residues. The CDR3 loop reads CASSLDGVNEKLFF. CDR3 coding DNA: TGCGCCAGCAGCTTGGATGGGGTAAATGAAAAACTGTTTTTT.

The J gene is TRBJ1-6, the V gene TRBV7-8; D possibly corresponds to TRBD1 (5 bases). The CDR3 is made up of 14 amino acids. Germline-derived CDR1 and CDR2 are SGHVS and FQNEAQ. V lost 10 bases and J 7 bases, leaving 17 bases between the germline ends. For the CDR3, the DNA is TGTGCCACCGGTACCGGACAACAGAATTCACCCCTCCACTTT. Protein sequence: CATGTGQQNSPLHF.

The V call is TRBV9, the J call TRBJ1-3; D not certain. The CDR3 spans 15 residues. CDR1 and CDR2 from the germline V gene are SGDLS and YYNGEE. V was clipped by 0 bases and J by 4 bases, with 11 bases between them. Here the CDR3 reads CASSVGPREGNTIYF. The CDR3 coding sequence is TGTGCCAGCAGCGTAGGCCCGCGGGAAGGAAACACCATATATTTT.

This clone has just one count. The J gene is TRBJ1-1, the V gene TRBV29-1, with TRBD1 as a possible D gene (6 bases). Looked up from germline, CDR1 is SQVTM and CDR2 is ANQGSEA. V lost 7 bases to trimming and J lost 8 bases, with 14 bases between them. The CDR3 loop spans 11 amino acids. The CDR3: CSARRTVEAFF. CDR3 sequence (DNA): TGCAGCGCCCGACGGACAGTCGAAGCTTTCTTT.

The rearrangement links TRBV4-3 to TRBJ2-2; the match to TRBD2 covers 7 bases. Losses at the gene ends were 3 bases for V and 5 bases for J; bases not matched to a gene: 9. Germline lookup yields CDR1 LGHNA and CDR2 YSLEER. This CDR3 spans 16 amino acids. This CDR3 is CASSHAGVARTGELFF. In DNA, the CDR3 is TGCGCCAGCAGCCACGCGGGGGTGGCGAGGACCGGGGAGCTGTTTTTT.

The chain carries TRBV11-2 and TRBJ2-2; weak D call: TRBD1 (6 bases). The ends were cut back, 6 bases at V and 0 bases at J, with 11 bases in the middle. Germline-derived CDR1 and CDR2 are SGHAT and FQNNGV. The CDR3 covers 15 residues. The CDR3 protein is CASSRDTSNTGELFF. CDR3 sequence (DNA): TGTGCCAGCAGTCGGGACACATCGAACACCGGGGAGCTGTTTTTT. Combining the CDR3 with reference TRBV11-2 and TRBJ2-2 gives the whole variable domain EAGVAQSPRYKIIEKRQSVAFWCNPISGHATLYWYQQILGQGPKLLIQFQNNGVVDDSQLPKDRFSAERLKGVDSTLKIQPAKLEDSAVYLCASSRDTSNTGELFFGEGSRLTVL.

V usage is TRBV9 and J usage is TRBJ2-5; D perhaps matches TRBD2 (7 bases). This CDR3 has 17 residues. Germline lookup yields CDR1 SGDLS and CDR2 YYNGEE. Trimming removed 0 bases at V and 7 bases at J, with 22 bases between. The DNA of the CDR3 is TGTGCCAGCAGCGTAGAGCCCGGGGGGCCGGGGGGAGGGACCCAGTACTTC. This codes for CASSVEPGGPGGGTQYF.

The chain carries TRBV7-2 and TRBJ2-7; TRBD1 is a possible D gene (5 bases). CDR3 length: 14 amino acids. Germline V gene sequence: CDR1 SGHTA, CDR2 FQGNSA. V lost 3 bases and J 6 bases, leaving 15 bases between the germline ends. The CDR3 DNA reads TGTGCCAGCAGCTTTCCTGGGGTCCAGGGCGAGCAGTACTTC. This gives the protein CASSFPGVQGEQYF. Supplemented by reference TRBV7-2 and TRBJ2-7, the full variable domain reads GAGVSQSPSNKVTEKGKDVELRCDPISGHTALYWYRQSLGQGLEFLIYFQGNSAPDKSGLPSDRFSAERTGGSVSTLTIQRTQQEDSAVYLCASSFPGVQGEQYFGPGTRLTVT.

This clone has a handful of counts. The rearrangement links TRBV7-3 to TRBJ1-4; D ambiguous. The CDR3 runs to 14 residues. Germline-derived CDR1 and CDR2 are SGHTA and FQGTGA. The ends were cut back, 5 bases at V and 2 bases at J, with 9 bases in the middle. The CDR3 coding sequence is TGTGCCAGCAGCCCGGGATCGACTAATGAAAAACTGTTTTTT. As protein: CASSPGSTNEKLFF.

The chain employs TRBV3-1 (or the pseudogene TRBV3-2) and TRBJ2-5; TRBD2 is a possible D gene (5 bases). The CDR3 is 14 residues long. Germline V gene data show CDR1 as LGHDT and CDR2 as YNNKEL (reference sequence). Trimming stripped 1 base from V and 5 bases from J, with 11 bases between. CDR3 nucleotides: TGTGCCAGCAGCCAAGTAGCTAGCCGGGAGACCCAGTACTTC. This encodes CASSQVASRETQYF.

This clone was seen once. This sequence joins TRBV7-2 and TRBJ2-3; D not resolved. V was trimmed by 7 bases and J by 0 bases, leaving 8 bases between them. The CDR3 runs to 13 residues. Germline values: CDR1 SGHTA, CDR2 FQGNSA. CDR3 amino acids: CASKLPSTDTQYF. The CDR3 DNA reads as TGTGCCAGCAAGTTGCCTAGCACAGATACGCAGTATTTT.